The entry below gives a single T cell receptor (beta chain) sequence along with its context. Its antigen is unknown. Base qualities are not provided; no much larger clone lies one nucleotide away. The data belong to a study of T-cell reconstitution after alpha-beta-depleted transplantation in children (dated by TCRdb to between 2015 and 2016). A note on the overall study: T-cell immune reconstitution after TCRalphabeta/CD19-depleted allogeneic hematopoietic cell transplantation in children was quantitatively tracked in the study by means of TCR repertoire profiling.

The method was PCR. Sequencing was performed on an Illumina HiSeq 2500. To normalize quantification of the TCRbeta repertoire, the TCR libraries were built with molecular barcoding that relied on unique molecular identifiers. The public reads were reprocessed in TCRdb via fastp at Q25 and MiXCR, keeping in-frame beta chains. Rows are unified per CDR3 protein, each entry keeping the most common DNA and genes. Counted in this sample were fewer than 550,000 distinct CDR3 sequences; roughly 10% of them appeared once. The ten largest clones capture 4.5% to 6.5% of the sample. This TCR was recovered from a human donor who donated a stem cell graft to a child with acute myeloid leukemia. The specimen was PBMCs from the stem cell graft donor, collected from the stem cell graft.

The DNA sequence reads TGCAGTGCTAGTAGGAGCTCCTACAATGAGCAGTTCTTC. Translated, it reads CSASRSSYNEQFF. The sequence joins TRBV20-1 to TRBJ2-1, with the D gene call left open. V was cut back by 3 bases and J by 0 bases, leaving a gap of 6 bases between them. The CDR3 measures 13 amino acids from cysteine to phenylalanine. Here the CDR3 DNA is all that survives: 39 bases in frame from base 1. Looking up the germline V gene (reference sequence) yields CDR1 DFQATT and CDR2 SNEGSKA.